This T cell receptor beta chain is from a study of regulatory T cells in long-lasting Graves disease. General observations from the study: Graves' patients with persistent disease showed TCR diversity lower than patients newly diagnosed. A greater number of public clonotypes (roughly 2,800) was shared by persistent patients than by new patients (roughly 880).

Arm-PCR of CDR3 regions with iRepertoire HTBI primers generated TCR beta libraries. TCRdb processed the multiplex PCR reads anew with MiXCR; each CDR3 protein has one entry. This table holds 650,000 to 850,000 distinct CDR3 sequences, approximately 29% found once. Indicated time point: persistent/refractory GD, antithyroid drugs over 5 years with positive TRAb. PBMC RNA served as the TCR library source. Patients came through an endocrinology department, and that department was in Xi'an, China. This clonotype was seen repeatedly, ten times or more. Its antigen is still unknown. This TCR was sampled from a female donor with Graves disease. The input for sequencing was peripheral blood mononuclear cells (PBMCs), taken when the disease was refractory, from a patient treated with antithyroid drugs.

Here the CDR3 reads CASSLTGMGTEAFF. CDR3 DNA: TGTGCCAGCAGTTTAACAGGGATGGGGACTGAAGCTTTCTTT. V gene TRBV12-3 or TRBV12-4 combines with J gene TRBJ1-1, with a possible D match to TRBD1 (6 bases). This CDR3 has 14 amino acids. Trimming shortened V by 2 bases and J by 5 bases, and 12 bases separated the two germline ends.